Shown below are 19 T cell receptor beta chains from a single sample sequenced in a study of T cells after posttransplantation cyclophosphamide. Repertoires were generated with immunoSEQ multiplex PCR, while TCRdb's copy carries only in-frame clones and drops some. The sample includes about 38,000 clones, none of them occurring once. Sequencing was carried out using PBMCs. The source of these receptors is a middle-aged man in good health, CMV-negative, and a related stem cell transplant donor.

Many counts were recorded for this clone. This chain connects TRBV5-4 to TRBJ2-7; 11 bases agree with TRBD2. The V and J ends lost 4 bases and 4 bases, in that order; junction bases with no gene match: 4. The CDR3 sequence is 14 residues long. Germline CDR1 and CDR2: SGHNT and YYREEE (reference sequence). The CDR3 coding sequence is TGTGCCAGCAGCCCGGGACTAGCGGCTTACGAGCAGTACTTC. This codes for CASSPGLAAYEQYF.

This clone has only a few counts. V usage is TRBV7-6 and J usage is TRBJ2-1; 15 nucleotides line up with TRBD2. The junction had 8 bases not matched to a gene; V was cut back by 5 bases and J by 0 bases. The CDR3 has 19 amino acids. Germline CDR1 is SGHVS and CDR2 is FNYEAQ. CDR3 residues: CASSMGLAGGPSSYNEQFF. The CDR3 DNA reads as TGTGCCAGCAGCATGGGACTAGCGGGAGGACCAAGCTCCTACAATGAGCAGTTCTTC.

At least ten counts were recorded for this clone. The V call is TRBV10-3, the J call TRBJ2-1; no firm D call. Trimming stripped 3 bases from V and 7 bases from J, with 4 bases between. CDR1 is ENHRY and CDR2 is SYGVKD in the germline V gene. The CDR3 is 11 amino acids. The CDR3 DNA reads as TGTGCCATCAGTGAATCAAATGAGCAGTTCTTC. This translates into CAISESNEQFF.

This clone was detected many times. The V gene is TRBV7-2, the J gene TRBJ2-3; 7 nucleotides match TRBD1. From germline, CDR1 is SGHTA and CDR2 FQGNSA. V shed 6 bases, J shed 8 bases, and the junction held 11 bases outside the gene matches. The CDR3 covers 14 residues. The CDR3 DNA is TGTGCCAGCAGTGTCGACAGGGTTGGGGGTACGCAGTATTTT. It encodes CASSVDRVGGTQYF.

This clone was found a few times. This rearrangement joins TRBV9 to TRBJ2-5; 9 bases match TRBD2. The CDR3 is 16 residues long. J was trimmed by 5 bases and V by 2 bases; bases with no gene match: 10. The germline CDR1 and CDR2 sequences are SGDLS and YYNGEE. The CDR3 here is CASSVGGRAYSETQYF. In nucleotides, the CDR3 is TGTGCCAGCAGCGTTGGCGGGAGGGCCTATTCGGAGACCCAGTACTTC.

This clone was recorded at least ten times. CDR3 nucleotides: TGTGCCAGCAGGAAGACAGGGGGCCATAGAGGCTACACCTTC. This translates into CASRKTGGHRGYTF. V gene TRBV5-4 combines with J gene TRBJ1-2; TRBD1 matches 10 bases. The CDR3 loop spans 14 amino acids. The germline CDR1 and CDR2 sequences are SGHNT and YYREEE (reference sequence). V lost 5 bases, J lost 8 bases, and 9 bases stayed unmatched.

This clone appeared many times. The chain uses TRBV9 and TRBJ2-1, with D perhaps TRBD2 (5 bases). The CDR3 spans 13 residues. Per germline, CDR1 SGDLS and CDR2 YYNGEE. The ends were cut back, 7 bases at V and 0 bases at J, with 8 bases in the middle. Here the CDR3 reads CASGESSYNEQFF. The CDR3 nucleotides read TGTGCCAGCGGGGAGAGCTCCTACAATGAGCAGTTCTTC.

This clone was recorded many times. This chain connects TRBV2 to TRBJ2-7; the match to TRBD1 covers 9 bases. Germline V CDR1 and CDR2: SNHLY, FYNNEI. Trimming at V came to 6 bases and at J to 12 bases, leaving 6 bases not matched to a gene. The CDR3 runs 11 residues. The CDR3 loop reads CASRTGTGLYF. CDR3 bases: TGTGCCAGCAGGACCGGGACAGGGTTGTACTTC. The full variable domain, rest sourced from reference TRBV2 and TRBJ2-7, is EPEVTQTPSHQVTQMGQEVILRCVPISNHLYFYWYRQILGQKVEFLVSFYNNEISEKSEIFDDQFSVERPDGSNFTLKIRSTKLEDSAMYFCASRTGTGLYFGPGTRLTVT.

This clone was counted many times. V and J are TRBV10-3 and TRBJ2-5; 15 bases are a match to TRBD2. The CDR3 has 19 amino acids. With V trimmed by 0 bases and J by 2 bases, 7 bases remained unmatched. Germline-derived CDR1 and CDR2 are ENHRY and SYGVKD. The CDR3 spells CAISESRTSGRADQETQYF. CDR3 in DNA: TGTGCCATCAGTGAGTCGAGGACTAGCGGGAGGGCGGATCAAGAGACCCAGTACTTC.

The chain links TRBV11-2 to TRBJ2-3; D uncertain. The CDR3 consists of 15 residues. Deletions cut 3 bases from V and 2 bases from J, with 12 bases between. Germline assignment: CDR1 SGHAT and CDR2 FQNNGV. DNA of the CDR3: TGTGCCAGCAGCTTGAGCAGGCGACACACAGATACGCAGTATTTT. Its protein product is CASSLSRRHTDTQYF.

This clone has ten or more counts. The chain combines TRBV7-9 with TRBJ1-1; no definite D call. The CDR3 contains 14 residues. The germline V and J ends were trimmed by 6 bases and 5 bases, with 16 bases remaining between them. CDR1 is SEHNR and CDR2 is FQNEAQ in the germline V gene (reference sequence). The CDR3 sequence: CASSPGSTGTEAFF. CDR3 bases: TGTGCCAGCAGTCCGGGGTCAACGGGTACTGAAGCTTTCTTT.

This clone was detected many times. J is TRBJ1-6 and V is TRBV5-1; 9 positions agree with TRBD1. The V and J ends lost 4 bases and 10 bases, in that order; junction bases with no gene match: 9. The germline CDR1 and CDR2 sequences are SGHRS and YFSETQ. There are 15 residues in the CDR3. The CDR3 DNA sequence: TGCGCCAGCAGCGCGGGACAGGGCATTGAATCACCCCTCCACTTT. Residues: CASSAGQGIESPLHF.

This clone was picked up many times. The chain recombines TRBV6-6 with TRBJ2-7; D remains ambiguous. The CDR3 runs to 14 residues. Deletions cut 5 bases from V and 0 bases from J, with 11 bases between. Germline-derived CDR1 and CDR2 are MNHNY and SVGAGI (reference sequence). The CDR3 reads CASSRHLSSYEQYF. CDR3 in DNA: TGTGCCAGCAGTCGACACCTCAGCTCCTACGAGCAGTACTTC.

This clone was seen a handful of times. Other DNA sequences in the same sample also yield this CDR3. This rearrangement joins TRBV7-9 to TRBJ2-7, with 8 bases matching TRBD2. Germline V CDR1 and CDR2: SEHNR, FQNEAQ (reference sequence). The CDR3 spans 15 residues. The ends lost 5 bases at V and 3 bases at J; junction bases unmatched: 9. In DNA, the CDR3 is TGTGCCAGCAGCGGTCCGACTAGCGCACTCTACGAGCAGTACTTC. Protein sequence: CASSGPTSALYEQYF.

This clone was detected ten times or more. The gene calls are TRBV6-1 and TRBJ1-3; 7 bases align to TRBD1. The CDR3 loop spans 15 amino acids. Germline lookup yields CDR1 MNHNS and CDR2 SASEGT. V gave up 2 bases and J gave up 7 bases; unmatched junction bases: 8. CDR3 protein: CASSELTGDFNTIYF. CDR3 DNA sequence: TGTGCCAGCAGTGAACTAACAGGGGACTTTAACACCATATATTTT.

In this sample, this clone turned up many times. The chain is built from TRBV5-5 and TRBJ2-7; D is possibly TRBD2 (6 bases). The CDR3 loop spans 14 amino acids. Germline CDR1 reads SGHKS; CDR2 reads YYEKEE (reference sequence). The V end lost 4 bases, the J end lost 3 bases, and 14 bases lay between the germline ends. The CDR3 sequence: CASSRGRESYEQYF. The CDR3 DNA reads as TGTGCCAGCAGCAGAGGACGGGAGAGCTACGAGCAGTACTTC.

This clone was recorded at least ten times. The CDR3 DNA reads as TGTGCCAGCAGTGTGGGGACTAGCGGGGGGGGAGATACGCAGTATTTT. Its translation: CASSVGTSGGGDTQYF. V is TRBV2 and J is TRBJ2-3; 16 nucleotides align to TRBD2. This CDR3 is built from 16 residues. V lost 4 bases and J lost 5; bases outside the gene matches: 3. The germline CDR1 and CDR2 sequences are SNHLY and FYNNEI.

This clone has a count of ten or more. V usage is TRBV6-1 and J usage is TRBJ1-2; tentative D call: TRBD1 (5 bases). The germline V gene encodes CDR1 MNHNS and CDR2 SASEGT. Trimming removed 1 base at V and 3 bases at J, with 6 bases between. The CDR3 length is 13 residues. CDR3 nucleotides: TGTGCCAGCAGTGAAGGGGGGGACTATGGCTACACCTTC. Residues: CASSEGGDYGYTF.

Ten or more counts support this clone. The rearrangement uses TRBV5-1 and TRBJ2-7, with D hard to call. CDR3 length: 14 residues. Germline loops: CDR1 SGHRS, CDR2 YFSETQ. Trimming removed 1 base from V and 7 bases from J, with 15 bases in between. Written as DNA, the CDR3 is TGCGCCAGCAGCTTGTATCGTCTAGGTCAGGAGCAGTACTTC. Its protein is CASSLYRLGQEQYF.